Sequencing of this T cell receptor beta chain was carried out in a study of CD8 T cells in Susac syndrome. The germline gives CDR1 DFQATT, CDR2 SNEGSKA (reference sequence). Trimming removed 3 bases at V and 5 bases at J, with 14 bases between. There are 14 residues in the CDR3. Negative magnetic isolation gave CD8+ and CD4+ cells; FACS enriched CD8+ TEMRA. RNA in amounts of roughly 0.5 to 1 ug was reverse transcribed with random hexamers. Amplification of TCR beta CDR3 spanned 54 Vbeta and 13 Jbeta via immunoSEQ multiplex PCR. TCRdb reanalysed the immunoSEQ multiplex PCR reads using MiXCR and keeps one entry per CDR3 protein. The repertoire has approximately 160,000 distinct CDR3 sequences, 94% of them found once; the top ten carry about 0.094%.

This receptor was taken from a human donor with multiple sclerosis. Sequenced material: CD4+ T cells from PBMCs. This chain uses TRBV20-1 with TRBJ1-5; D call uncertain. The CDR3 DNA sequence: TGCAGTGCTAGCGTGGGCTCTCCCGATCAGCCCCAGCATTTT. It specifies CSASVGSPDQPQHF.